This T cell receptor (beta chain) was retrieved from a study of T cells in Graves' hyperthyroidism and ophthalmopathy. About the research overall: Peripheral blood was secured at the point of initial diagnosis, before any treatment.

Amplified TCR beta CDR3 regions came from RNA transcripts. RT-PCR in the first round (using the HTBI primer set) targeted the TCR CDR3. A single record per CDR3 protein comes from TCRdb applying MiXCR to the multiplex PCR reads. This sample has 530,000 or so distinct CDR3 sequences, with roughly 17% found just once. Diagnoses rested on clinical symptoms, serum thyroxine and TRAb, thyroid ultrasound and orbital computed tomography. This clonotype was recorded many times. The CDR3 sequence is 15 residues long. V was pared by 0 bases and J by 5 bases, with 13 bases between. Germline V CDR1 and CDR2: SGHAT, FQNNGV.

This TCR came from a woman aged 18-30 years with Graves' ophthalmopathy. The chain recombines TRBV11-2 with TRBJ1-1; D may be TRBD1 (6 bases). The specimen was blood. The CDR3 loop is CASSLDFGGGTEAFF. CDR3 DNA sequence: TGTGCCAGCAGCTTAGATTTTGGAGGGGGGACTGAAGCTTTCTTT.